A selection of T cell receptor beta chains follows, all from one sample in a study of blood T cell repertoires in COVID-19. The method was immunoSEQ multiplex PCR; TCRdb's version includes in-frame clones alone and lacks a portion of them. The sample lists about 24,000 clones, 86% occurring once. The sample comprised peripheral blood. These receptors all come from a human donor with active COVID-19. The donor label of this sample is uncertain. CDR3s include the opening cysteine and the closing phenylalanine or tryptophan. Each record gives: CDR3 DNA, CDR3 protein, clone size, D gene, V gene, J gene. The D gene is left open where the match is weak. Clone size is given for some rows only: seen once, a few or many times, or a class if the clone is expanded.

TGTGCCAGCAGCGCCGGGACAGAGAGACATGGCTACACCTTC	CASSAGTERHGYTF	-	TRBD1	TRBV5-4	TRBJ1-2
TGTGCCAGCACCCCGGGACAGGGCTACTACGAGCAGTACTTC	CASTPGQGYYEQYF	-	TRBD1	TRBV7-2	TRBJ2-7
TGTGCCAGCAGTCCCGGGACTAGCGGGGGGGAGCTGTTTTTT	CASSPGTSGGELFF	-	TRBD2	TRBV27	TRBJ2-2
TGCAGTGCTCTAGCGGGGCATGAGCAGTTCTTC	CSALAGHEQFF	-	TRBD2	TRBV20-1	TRBJ2-1
TGTGCCAGCAGCCCGACAGGAAACACTGAAGCTTTCTTT	CASSPTGNTEAFF	-	-	TRBV3-1/TRBV3-2	TRBJ1-1
TGTGCCAGTAGTGCCCGGAACAGGGGGGCATATTATGGCTACACCTTC	CASSARNRGAYYGYTF	-	TRBD1	TRBV19	TRBJ1-2
TGCGCCAGCAGCTTGGAGCCCGCCCGTCAAGCCAAAAACATTCAGTACTTC	CASSLEPARQAKNIQYF	-	-	TRBV5-1	TRBJ2-4
TGCGCCAGCAGCCCGAGAGGGACATCCTCTGGAAACACCATATATTTT	CASSPRGTSSGNTIYF	few	-	TRBV5-1	TRBJ1-3
TGTGCCAGCAGGCGGGGGGGAACCTTCTATAATTCACCCCTCCACTTT	CASRRGGTFYNSPLHF	once	-	TRBV27	TRBJ1-6
TGTGCCAGCAGTTTGGAGGGGCGGGAGCAGTACTTC	CASSLEGREQYF	-	-	TRBV28	TRBJ2-7
TGTGCTAGTGGTTTAGGGAGACACTATGGCTACACCTTC	CASGLGRHYGYTF	-	-	TRBV12-5	TRBJ1-2
TGTGCCAGCAGCCCGACAGGGGGTGAGGCTGAAGCTTTCTTT	CASSPTGGEAEAFF	-	TRBD1	TRBV7-3	TRBJ1-1
TGTGCCAGCAGCGTAGGGGAAGGGGGCGGGTATAGCAATCAGCCCCAGCATTTT	CASSVGEGGGYSNQPQHF	-	TRBD1	TRBV9	TRBJ1-5
TGTGCCAGCAGTGAAACAGGGAACTCCGGCTACACCTTC	CASSETGNSGYTF	-	-	TRBV6-1	TRBJ1-2
TGCGCCAGCTCCCCTCGCGGGGGCGAGGTCCACGAGCAGTACTTC	CASSPRGGEVHEQYF	-	-	TRBV5-1	TRBJ2-7
TGTGCCAGCAGCGGAAGTATGTGGGCTACTAGCACAGATACGCAGTATTTT	CASSGSMWATSTDTQYF	-	-	TRBV9	TRBJ2-3
TGTGCCAGCAGCCCCCCACCTCGGCAGGGGAGAAAGAATGAGCAGTTCTTC	CASSPPPRQGRKNEQFF	-	-	TRBV7-2	TRBJ2-1